The clone carrying this T cell receptor beta chain has more than one count but fewer than ten. What it recognizes is unknown. This sample is part of a study of T cell responses to AZD1222 COVID-19 vaccine. Study-level points and caveats: Repertoire samples came only from after the peak T cell response.

CDR1 and CDR2 (germline): SGHTA, FQGNSA. V gave up 8 bases and J gave up 1 base; unmatched junction bases: 6. CDR3 length: 15 residues. TCRdb's copy holds only in-frame clones and misses some; the assay was immunoSEQ multiplex PCR. The sample consists of about 110,000 clones, approximately 90% of them appearing once. The clonotype originates from an adult in good health. The sample consisted of peripheral blood, taken on day 0 of AZD1222 vaccination. The chain links TRBV7-2 to TRBJ1-3; TRBD1 agrees at 9 bases. Here the CDR3 reads CASARQGDSGNTIYF. Written as DNA, the CDR3 is TGTGCCAGCGCCCGACAGGGGGATTCTGGAAACACCATATATTTT.